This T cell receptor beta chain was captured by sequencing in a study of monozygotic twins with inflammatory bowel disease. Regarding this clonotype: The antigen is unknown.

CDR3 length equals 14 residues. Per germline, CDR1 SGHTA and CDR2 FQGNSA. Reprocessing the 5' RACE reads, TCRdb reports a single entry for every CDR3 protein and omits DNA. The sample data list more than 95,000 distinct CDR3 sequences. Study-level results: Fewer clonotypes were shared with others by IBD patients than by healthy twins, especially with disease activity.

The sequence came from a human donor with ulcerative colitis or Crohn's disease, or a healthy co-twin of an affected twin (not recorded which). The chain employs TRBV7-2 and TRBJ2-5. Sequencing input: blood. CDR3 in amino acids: CASSPMRVQETQYF.